Below are 10 T cell receptor beta chains sequenced from a single sample in a study of CD8 T cell repertoires and HIV-1 epitope variants. Sequencing was performed with immunoSEQ multiplex PCR; in TCRdb, only in-frame clones are kept and a portion is missing. The sample contains thousands of clones, about 68% of which appear only once. Their antigen targets remain unknown. The sequenced sample consisted of cultured CD8+ T cells derived from PBMCs. These receptors were collected from a male donor with HIV.

This rearrangement joins TRBV5-6 to TRBJ2-5; the D gene is possibly TRBD2 (5 bases). The V gene's germline CDR1 is SGHDT and CDR2 YYEEEE. The CDR3 totals 15 residues. The V and J ends lost 4 bases and 5 bases respectively, with 18 bases between them. The CDR3 loop is CASSVGLEVWETQYF. The CDR3, as DNA: TGTGCCAGCAGCGTTGGACTGGAAGTGTGGGAGACCCAGTACTTC.

The chain uses TRBV7-9 and TRBJ2-7; D not resolved. With 4 bases removed from V and 5 bases from J, the gap between germline ends came to 15 bases. Germline loops: CDR1 SEHNR, CDR2 FQNEAQ (reference sequence). The CDR3 is made up of 14 amino acids. Written as DNA, the CDR3 is TGTGCCAGCAGCTCAGTCCGAAGACCGGACGAGCAGTACTTC. Its protein is CASSSVRRPDEQYF.

This clone was found once. The genes are TRBV25-1 and TRBJ2-1; no clear D gene. The CDR3 is 16 residues long. Trimming took off 4 bases at V and 3 bases at J, with 16 bases between the two ends. CDR1 and CDR2 (germline): MGHDK, SYGVNS. CDR3 loop: CASSGAWAEYYNEQFF. CDR3 DNA: TGTGCCAGCAGTGGGGCCTGGGCTGAGTACTACAATGAGCAGTTCTTC.

The V and J genes are TRBV5-1 and TRBJ2-1; perhaps TRBD2 as D (5 bases). The V gene's germline CDR1 is SGHRS and CDR2 YFSETQ. The CDR3 sequence is 13 residues long. V lost 5 bases and J lost 0, with 6 bases in between. This CDR3 is CASRGSSYNEQFF. The CDR3 region has the DNA TGCGCCAGCAGGGGGAGCTCCTACAATGAGCAGTTCTTC.

The chain joins TRBV13 to TRBJ2-2, with D tentatively TRBD2 (7 bases). Trimming pared 0 bases from V and 2 bases from J, leaving 10 bases between. The CDR3 sequence is 16 residues long. Looked up from germline, CDR1 is PRHDT and CDR2 is FYEKMQ (reference sequence). CDR3 DNA sequence: TGTGCCAGCAGCTTAGGCGGGGGGCCCAACACCGGGGAGCTGTTTTTT. Amino acids: CASSLGGGPNTGELFF.

The table lists this clone with a count of one. The chain has TRBV5-1 and TRBJ2-1; perhaps TRBD2 as D (5 bases). V lost 0 bases and J 3 bases, leaving 7 bases between the germline ends. CDR1 is SGHRS and CDR2 is YFSETQ in the germline V gene. The CDR3 covers 14 residues. CDR3 loop: CASSLEDYYNEQFF. In DNA, the CDR3 is TGCGCCAGCAGCTTGGAAGACTACTACAATGAGCAGTTCTTC.

The gene calls are TRBV7-9 and TRBJ2-3, with 11 bases lining up with TRBD1. The trim removed 4 bases at V and 0 bases at J, leaving 3 bases unmatched. This CDR3 is built from 16 residues. The V gene's germline CDR1 is SEHNR and CDR2 FQNEAQ (reference sequence). The CDR3 DNA reads TGTGCCAGCAGCTCGGACAGGGGGCCAAGCACAGATACGCAGTATTTT. This codes for CASSSDRGPSTDTQYF.

There are a few counts of this clone. The chain has TRBV7-9 and TRBJ2-7; perhaps TRBD2 as D (7 bases). The length of the CDR3 is 13 residues. V lost 6 bases, J lost 5 bases, and 14 bases lay in between. Germline lookup yields CDR1 SEHNR and CDR2 FQNEAQ (reference sequence). Here the CDR3 reads CASSPAGANEQYF. Written as DNA, the CDR3 is TGTGCCAGCAGTCCCGCGGGGGCCAACGAGCAGTACTTC.

This clone was seen only once. This chain's CDR3 is CASSVEGGGSYEQYF. The CDR3 DNA is TGTGCCAGCAGCGTAGAAGGCGGGGGTTCTTACGAGCAGTACTTC. The chain is built from TRBV9 and TRBJ2-7, with 7 bases that match TRBD2. V lost 0 bases and J lost 4; bases outside the gene matches: 7. This CDR3 contains 15 residues. Germline assignment: CDR1 SGDLS and CDR2 YYNGEE.

The chain combines TRBV4-1 with TRBJ1-2, with 12 nucleotides matching TRBD1. Trimming at V came to 3 bases and at J to 7 bases, leaving 3 bases not matched to a gene. The CDR3 extends over 14 amino acids. Germline V gene data show CDR1 as MGHRA and CDR2 as YSYEKL. The CDR3 loop reads CASSQGQGAGGYTF. CDR3 nucleotide sequence: TGCGCCAGCAGCCAGGGACAGGGGGCGGGTGGCTACACCTTC.